Listed below are T cell receptor beta chains from one sample, sequenced in a study of CD8+CD57+ T cells in acquired aplastic anemia. MiXCR was run by TCRdb on the reads, yielding one entry per CDR3 protein. The sample consists of hundreds of thousands of distinct CDR3 sequences, just under 70% of them appearing once. The material sequenced was sorted CD4+, CD8+, or CD8+CD57+ T cells (not recorded which) from PBMCs. All receptors derive from a human donor in good health, serving as a control. Both conserved end residues are part of each CDR3. Fields, in order: clone size, J gene, V gene, D gene, CDR3 DNA, CDR3 protein. D genes are given only for firm matches. Clone size is stated in some rows and not others, as once, few, many or a class when expanded.

NA TRBJ2-3 TRBV12-3/TRBV12-4 NA TGTGCCAGCAGCCACACCAGCACAGATACGCAGTATTTT CASSHTSTDTQYF
many TRBJ1-2 TRBV6-5 NA TGTGCCAGCAGCCGCTCCCAGGCACGGGGCTACACCTTC CASSRSQARGYTF
NA TRBJ1-1 TRBV12-5 NA TGTGCCAGCAGTTTTACGGCAGGGGAAAAGAACACTGAAGCTTTCTTT CASSFTAGEKNTEAFF
NA TRBJ1-2 TRBV4-2 NA TGTGCCAGCAGAGGGGATGTGGGGTATGGCTACACCTTC CASRGDVGYGYTF
NA TRBJ1-2 TRBV7-3 NA TGTGCCAGCAGCGCAGAAGGGAGCGGCTATGGCTACACCTTC CASSAEGSGYGYTF
NA TRBJ2-2 TRBV19 NA TGTGCCAGTAGTATCGGGGAGCTGTTTTTT CASSIGELFF
NA TRBJ1-5 TRBV9 NA TGTGCCAGCAGCCAGGGCGGGTTTAACAATCAGCCCCAGCATTTT CASSQGGFNNQPQHF
NA TRBJ1-1 TRBV5-1 TRBD1 TGCGCCAGCAGCTTGGACCAGGGGGCACCTTTCTTT CASSLDQGAPFF
NA TRBJ2-7 TRBV19 TRBD1 TGTGCCAGTAGTATATCGGGACAGTCCTACGAGCAGTACTTC CASSISGQSYEQYF
many TRBJ2-5 TRBV9 NA TGTGCCAGCAGCGTAACGTCTGAAACGACCCAGTACTTC CASSVTSETTQYF
many TRBJ1-6 TRBV2 TRBD1 TGTGCCACGGGGACAGTCTATAGTTCACCCCTCCACTTT CATGTVYSSPLHF
many TRBJ2-1 TRBV7-2 TRBD1 TGTGCCAGCAGCTTACAGGGGGCCGATGAGCAGTTCTTC CASSLQGADEQFF
NA TRBJ2-3 TRBV12-3/TRBV12-4 NA TGTGCCAGCAGCTCCTTACTTCTAGCCCGTCCCACAGATACGCAGTATTTT CASSSLLLARPTDTQYF
many TRBJ2-2 TRBV12-3/TRBV12-4 NA TGTGCCAGCCAGGAATCCGGGACACCGAACACCGGGGAGCTGTTTTTT CASQESGTPNTGELFF
NA TRBJ2-1 TRBV7-9 NA TGTGCCAGCAGCTTAGGGCGACAGGCCCTGGATGAGCAGTTCTTC CASSLGRQALDEQFF
NA TRBJ1-2 TRBV15 NA TGTGCCACCAGCGGCCTACGGGGGAGGGGATCTAATCGCTACTCCTTC CATSGLRGRGSNRYSF
NA TRBJ2-2 TRBV12-3/TRBV12-4 NA TGTGCCACCAGTGTACCCAGGGGGAACACCGGGGAGCTGTTTTTT CATSVPRGNTGELFF
many TRBJ2-2 TRBV15 NA TGTGCCACCAGCATTGGGGCGAACGCCGGGGAGCTGTTTTTT CATSIGANAGELFF
many TRBJ2-3 TRBV7-8 NA TGTGCCAGCAGCTTAGCGCTGTTAGCGGTCACAGATACGCAGTATTTT CASSLALLAVTDTQYF
NA TRBJ1-2 TRBV5-4 NA TGTGCCAGCAGCCTCGGCCCTATTAGGGGTGGCTACACCTTC CASSLGPIRGGYTF
many TRBJ1-1 TRBV7-7 NA TGTGCTAGCAGCCAGGACAGGAACACTGAAGCTTTCTTT CASSQDRNTEAFF
NA TRBJ2-3 TRBV19 NA TGTGCCAGTAGTCTCGGAGTCGGCGACGGCACAGATACGCAGTATTTT CASSLGVGDGTDTQYF
NA TRBJ1-1 TRBV12-5 NA TGTGCTAGTAATGAACAGGGAAACACTGAAGCTTTCTTT CASNEQGNTEAFF
NA TRBJ2-1 TRBV3-1 TRBD1 TGTGCCAGCAGCCAAGGGGACGAGGGGGCGAGTGAGCAGTTCTTC CASSQGDEGASEQFF
NA TRBJ1-6 TRBV7-2 NA TGTGCCAGCAGCTCAGTCGCAGGGGCCTACGAGCAGTACTTT CASSSVAGAYEQYF
NA TRBJ1-1 TRBV5-1 TRBD1 TGTGCCAGCAGCCCCGCCTCCACAGGGGGAGCTTCCTTT CASSPASTGGASF
few TRBJ2-1 TRBV29-1 TRBD1 TGCAGCTCGGACAGGGTGTACAATGAGCAGTTCTTC CSSDRVYNEQFF
NA TRBJ2-5 TRBV7-3 NA TGTGCCAGCAGCTCAAACTGGAGCGCCAAGCAAGAGACCCAGTACTTC CASSSNWSAKQETQYF
few TRBJ2-1 TRBV7-7 TRBD2 TGTGCCAGCAGCAACCTAGCGGGAGCTTACAATGAGCAGTTCTTC CASSNLAGAYNEQFF
few TRBJ2-1 TRBV2 NA TGTGCCAGCAGTTCCCGACAGGGAGGCAATGAGCAGTTCTTC CASSSRQGGNEQFF
NA TRBJ2-5 TRBV5-6 NA TGTGCTAGCACCTGGGGGTCCTGCGAAATGGGGACCCAGTACTTC CASTWGSCEMGTQYF
once TRBJ1-2 TRBV5-8 NA TGTGCCAGCAGCCAGCGAACGGCAGCTAACTATGGCTACACCTTC CASSQRTAANYGYTF
NA TRBJ1-2 TRBV10-3 TRBD1 TGTGCCAGTAGGAACGCACAGGGGAACTATGGCTACACCTTC CASRNAQGNYGYTF